This T cell receptor (beta chain) was identified in a study of cytomegalovirus exposure and HLA in healthy donors. In its sample, this clone was seen a few times. Antigen specificity is unknown. General study findings and limits: Sequencing likely produced, as an artifact, a cluster of highly shared sequence variants. Within an earlier analysis, most TCR beta V segments proved productive either about 87% or about 30% of the time.

J was trimmed by 1 base and V by 11 bases; bases with no gene match: 8. Germline V gene data show CDR1 as MNHNS and CDR2 as SASEGT. The CDR3 loop spans 14 amino acids. The study sampled nominally healthy donors, though unrecorded immune exposures were likely. The PCR used 60 Vbeta and 13 Jbeta primers. As originally analysed: Approximately 11 million shared chains were among the roughly 80 million unique TCR beta chains that a later analysis counted. Libraries were prepared by immunoSEQ multiplex PCR; TCRdb keeps only in-frame clonotypes and omits some of them. The V and J calls and the clone size are those of that table, but D and trimming were determined from the DNA. The table has 130,000 or so clones, approximately 66% seen once.

The chain joins TRBV6-1 to TRBJ1-3, with TRBD1 matching 7 bases. The sample taken for sequencing was PBMCs. The clonotype was recovered from a woman between 40 and 55 years old in good health and CMV-seropositive. DNA for the CDR3: TGTGCCGGACGGGACAGCCGTTCTGGAAACACCATATATTTT. Translating gives CAGRDSRSGNTIYF.